These 28 T cell receptor beta chains were sequenced from one sample in a study of blood T cell repertoires in COVID-19. The assay was immunoSEQ multiplex PCR, and TCRdb's table has in-frame clones only and misses some. The sample has approximately 90,000 clones, roughly 86% seen once. Sequencing used peripheral blood. The receptors derive from a woman aged 80 or older with acute or convalescent COVID-19.

CDR3 region: CASSEVYDRGNYGYTF. DNA of the CDR3: TGTGCCAGCAGTGAGGTGTATGATCGGGGGAACTATGGCTACACCTTC. The V call is TRBV6-1, the J call TRBJ1-2; TRBD1 might be the D (5 bases). V lost 3 bases to trimming and J lost 2 bases, with 16 bases between them. Germline CDR1 is MNHNS and CDR2 is SASEGT. The CDR3 runs 16 residues.

The V call is TRBV10-3, the J call TRBJ2-1; possible D gene TRBD1, 5 bases. The germline V gene encodes CDR1 ENHRY and CDR2 SYGVKD. V lost 6 bases and J lost 0, with 9 bases in between. The CDR3 runs to 14 residues. CDR3 sequence (DNA): TGTGCCATCAGGGGGCAGAGCTCCTACAATGAGCAGTTCTTC. Its protein product is CAIRGQSSYNEQFF.

The CDR3 region is CASSRPSFSGNTIYF. The CDR3 nucleotides read TGTGCCAGCAGTCGCCCGAGTTTCTCTGGAAACACCATATATTTT. V gene TRBV27 combines with J gene TRBJ1-3; D is unresolved. Trimming cost V 5 bases and J 0 bases, with 11 bases left between them. Germline CDR1 and CDR2: MNHEY and SMNVEV (reference sequence). There are 15 residues in the CDR3.

V and J are TRBV5-3 and TRBJ2-1; 7 nucleotides line up with TRBD2. TRBV5-3 is annotated as an ORF whose role is uncertain. V dropped 4 bases and J dropped 4; count of bases not matched to a gene: 8. The CDR3 has 15 residues. In DNA form, the CDR3 reads TGTGCCAGAAGCCTAGGTTGGGGGGGATACAATGAGCAGTTCTTC. Its translation: CARSLGWGGYNEQFF.

This chain joins TRBV7-8 and TRBJ2-5; tentatively, D is TRBD2 (6 bases). Germline V CDR1 and CDR2: SGHVS, FQNEAQ. There are 14 residues in the CDR3. V lost 0 bases to trimming and J lost 4 bases, with 9 bases between them. CDR3 region: CASSLAGLLETQYF. For the CDR3, the DNA is TGTGCCAGCAGCTTAGCGGGACTGCTAGAGACCCAGTACTTC.

The chain uses TRBV4-1 and TRBJ2-5; D remains ambiguous. CDR3 length: 15 amino acids. V dropped 0 bases and J dropped 5 bases, with 13 bases sitting between them. CDR1 is MGHRA and CDR2 is YSYEKL in the germline V gene. The CDR3 DNA is TGCGCCAGCAGCCAAGAGTTGGCCTTCGGGGAGACCCAGTACTTC. This translates into CASSQELAFGETQYF.

This clone showed up just a few times. This chain joins TRBV7-9 and TRBJ2-1; 7 bases are shared with TRBD2. There are 13 residues in the CDR3. In germline, CDR1 is SEHNR, CDR2 FQNEAQ (reference sequence). V gave up 3 bases and J gave up 9 bases; unmatched junction bases: 5. The CDR3 coding sequence is TGTGCCAGCAGCTTGACTAGCATCGGTGAGCAGTTCTTC. The encoded protein is CASSLTSIGEQFF.

The rearrangement uses TRBV19 and TRBJ2-3, with a weak D call TRBD2 (6 bases). V lost 8 bases and J lost 6, with 24 bases in between. In germline, CDR1 is LNHDA, CDR2 SQIVND (reference sequence). The CDR3 has 16 residues. The CDR3 DNA sequence: TGTGCCAGTGCCTTTGAGGCTAGCAGCCGGGAGGATACGCAGTATTTT. This gives the protein CASAFEASSREDTQYF.

With respect to this clone: At one end the junction does not follow the germline gene, possibly because of a read error. This chain links TRBV6-5 with TRBJ1-6; D is possibly TRBD1 (6 bases). Germline V gives CDR1 MNHEY, CDR2 SVGAGI. The CDR3 loop spans 15 amino acids. CDR3 bases: TGTGCCAGCAGTAACGAAGGACAGCGCAATTCGCCCCTCCACTTT. This encodes CASSNEGQRNSPLHF.

This clone was recorded only once. The chain joins TRBV7-9 to TRBJ1-2; D ambiguous. The CDR3 has 12 residues. Germline V gene data show CDR1 as SEHNR and CDR2 as FQNEAQ (reference sequence). V was pared by 2 bases and J by 7 bases, with 8 bases between. The chain's CDR3 is CASSLQYTGYTF. DNA for the CDR3: TGTGCCAGCAGCTTACAGTATACTGGCTACACCTTC.

The J gene is TRBJ1-2, the V gene TRBV5-1, with 8 bases fitting TRBD1. V was pared by 6 bases and J by 5 bases, with 9 bases of the junction left unmatched. From germline, CDR1 is SGHRS and CDR2 YFSETQ. The CDR3 totals 14 residues. CDR3: CASNPGQGGYGYTF. CDR3 nucleotide sequence: TGCGCCAGCAACCCCGGACAGGGAGGTTATGGCTACACCTTC.

J is TRBJ1-2 and V is TRBV19, with 7 bases lining up with TRBD1. CDR1 is LNHDA and CDR2 is SQIVND in the germline V gene (reference sequence). The CDR3 spans 15 residues. V lost 3 bases and J lost 8; bases outside the gene matches: 12. The DNA for the CDR3 is TGTGCCAGTAGTATGCCCCCTCGACAGGGAGCGGGCTACACCTTC. Its protein product is CASSMPPRQGAGYTF.

This clone was found many times. The rearrangement links TRBV6-5 to TRBJ1-1; TRBD1 matches at 10 bases. V lost 2 bases to trimming and J lost 5 bases; unmatched junction nucleotides: 2. CDR1 and CDR2 from the germline V gene are MNHEY and SVGAGI. This CDR3 has 14 residues. The DNA of the CDR3 is TGTGCCAGCAGTTACGACAGGGGGCGAACTGAAGCTTTCTTT. Translation: CASSYDRGRTEAFF.

The chain couples TRBV7-2 to TRBJ2-7; 7 nucleotides agree with TRBD2. The J segment lost 0 bases and the V segment lost 2 bases, leaving 4 bases of the junction unmatched. Germline-derived CDR1 and CDR2 are SGHTA and FQGNSA. There are 15 residues in the CDR3. CDR3 sequence (DNA): TGTGCCAGCAGCTTAATGGGGGGGAACTCCTACGAGCAGTACTTC. Protein sequence: CASSLMGGNSYEQYF.

CDR3 sequence: CASSYGRTDTQYF. CDR3 in DNA: TGTGCCAGCAGTTACGGCAGAACAGATACGCAGTATTTT. This rearrangement joins TRBV6-2 or TRBV6-3 to TRBJ2-3, with D unclear. V gave up 2 bases and J gave up 3 bases, with 6 bases separating them. The germline V gene encodes CDR1 MNHEY and CDR2 SVGEGT. The CDR3 consists of 13 residues.

The chain joins TRBV28 to TRBJ1-5, with 8 bases fitting TRBD1. CDR3 size: 17 residues. In germline, CDR1 is MDHEN, CDR2 SYDVKM. Trimming cost V 6 bases and J 1 base; bases outside gene matches: 11. The CDR3 sequence: CASRRLRGLESNQPQHF. CDR3 DNA: TGTGCCAGCAGGAGACTCAGGGGGCTGGAAAGCAATCAGCCCCAGCATTTT.

V and J are TRBV5-1 and TRBJ2-7; 7 positions match TRBD1. The CDR3 loop spans 14 amino acids. The germline CDR1 and CDR2 sequences are SGHRS and YFSETQ. The V and J ends lost 6 bases and 1 base, in that order; junction bases with no gene match: 7. This CDR3 reads CASTFGTASYEQYF. CDR3 DNA: TGCGCCAGCACCTTTGGGACAGCGTCCTACGAGCAGTACTTC.

This clone was recorded once. The rearrangement uses TRBV10-3 and TRBJ1-1; D gene ambiguous. V was shortened by 8 bases and J by 10 bases, with 11 bases between the two germline ends. Germline V gene lookup returns CDR1 ENHRY and CDR2 SYGVKD. The CDR3 spans 10 residues. The CDR3 sequence is CAIGLPTAFF. CDR3 in DNA: TGTGCCATCGGGCTTCCGACAGCTTTCTTT.

The V and J genes are TRBV20-1 and TRBJ2-3, with 8 bases fitting TRBD1. CDR3 size: 11 residues. Germline V gene lookup returns CDR1 DFQATT and CDR2 SNEGSKA (reference sequence). The J segment lost 5 bases and the V segment lost 5 bases, leaving 0 bases of the junction unmatched. Written as DNA, the CDR3 is TGCAGTGCTGGACAGGGAGATACGCAGTATTTT. Its translation: CSAGQGDTQYF.

The chain is built from TRBV4-2 and TRBJ2-2, with 12 bases aligning to TRBD1. Per the germline V gene, CDR1 is LGHNA and CDR2 is YNFKEQ. The V gene end was trimmed by 0 bases and the J gene end by 9 bases; junction bases not matched to a gene: 8. The CDR3 contains 17 residues. CDR3 sequence reads: CASSQENQGQGAWELFF. CDR3 bases: TGTGCCAGCAGCCAAGAAAATCAGGGACAGGGGGCTTGGGAGCTGTTTTTT.

The rearrangement uses TRBV2 and TRBJ1-2; 8 positions match TRBD1. This CDR3 is 19 amino acids long. Germline V CDR1 and CDR2: SNHLY, FYNNEI. Trimming took 8 bases from V and 0 from J; bases not matched to a gene: 20. This CDR3 is CASFALWGQEYSANYGYTF. DNA of the CDR3: TGTGCCAGCTTCGCCCTGTGGGGACAGGAGTACTCAGCTAACTATGGCTACACCTTC.

The chain is built from TRBV6-2 or TRBV6-3 and TRBJ2-6; 11 bases line up with TRBD2. Germline values: CDR1 MNHEY, CDR2 SVGEGT. The CDR3 covers 17 residues. V dropped 4 bases and J dropped 1; count of bases not matched to a gene: 3. The DNA of the CDR3 is TGTGCCAGCAGTTCGACTAGCGGGGTATCTGGGGCCAACGTCCTGACTTTC. Translation gives CASSSTSGVSGANVLTF.

The chain combines TRBV7-2 with TRBJ1-2; D may be TRBD1 (6 bases). CDR3 length: 13 residues. Trimming removed 5 bases at V and 2 bases at J, with 9 bases between. CDR1 and CDR2 (germline): SGHTA, FQGNSA. The CDR3 coding sequence is TGTGCCAGCAGCCCTCAGGGGAACTATGGCTACACCTTC. It yields the protein CASSPQGNYGYTF.

The V gene is TRBV6-1, the J gene TRBJ2-6; D gene ambiguous. The CDR3 extends over 18 amino acids. Trimming shortened V by 0 bases and J by 0 bases, and 12 bases separated the two germline ends. Germline assignment: CDR1 MNHNS and CDR2 SASEGT. CDR3 sequence: CASSEANSRLSGANVLTF. In nucleotides, the CDR3 is TGTGCCAGCAGTGAAGCGAACTCTAGGCTCTCTGGGGCCAACGTCCTGACTTTC.

Here the CDR3 DNA reads TGTGCCAGTCGGAACAGGGGTGGCTACACCTTC. Translating it yields CASRNRGGYTF. The rearrangement joins TRBV19 to TRBJ1-2; 7 bases map to TRBD1. This CDR3 is built from 11 residues. Germline-derived CDR1 and CDR2 are LNHDA and SQIVND (reference sequence). J lost 7 bases, V lost 8 bases, and 4 bases had no gene match. Complete variable domain (other parts from reference TRBV19 and TRBJ1-2): DGGITQSPKYLFRKEGQNVTLSCEQNLNHDAMYWYRQDPGQGLRLIYYSQIVNDFQKGDIAEGYSVSREKKESFPLTVTSAQKNPTAFYLCASRNRGGYTFGSGTRLTVV.

The J gene is TRBJ1-2, the V gene TRBV15, with 7 positions matching TRBD1. Germline V gene sequence: CDR1 LNHNV, CDR2 YYDKDF (reference sequence). The J segment lost 14 bases and the V segment lost 1 base, leaving 10 bases of the junction unmatched. CDR3 length: 13 residues. CDR3 loop: CATSRGTGQARTF. The CDR3 DNA is TGTGCCACCAGCAGAGGGACCGGACAGGCGAGGACCTTC.

This chain links TRBV4-1 with TRBJ2-7; maybe TRBD1 (5 bases). V gave up 0 bases and J gave up 2 bases, with 8 bases separating them. Germline V gene sequence: CDR1 MGHRA, CDR2 YSYEKL. The CDR3 has 14 amino acids. The CDR3 nucleotides are TGCGCCAGCAGCCAAGAGTGGGGCCCCTACGAGCAGTACTTC. This translates into CASSQEWGPYEQYF.

This rearrangement joins TRBV5-1 to TRBJ2-2; 9 bases align to TRBD2. Germline CDR1 is SGHRS and CDR2 is YFSETQ. V gave up 4 bases and J gave up 3 bases; unmatched junction bases: 16. CDR3 length: 19 amino acids. In DNA, the CDR3 is TGCGCCAGCAGCCGGAGGGGGAATTTAGCGGGGGCCGACACCGGGGAGCTGTTTTTT. It is translated as CASSRRGNLAGADTGELFF.